This passage covers 10 T cell receptor beta chains from one sample sequenced in a study of blood T cell repertoires in COVID-19. Sequencing was performed with immunoSEQ multiplex PCR; in TCRdb, only in-frame clones are kept and a portion is missing. The table records approximately 44,000 clones, over 70% of them present only once. Sequenced sample: peripheral blood. The receptors were gathered from a woman of 80 years or more with acute or convalescent COVID-19.

The V call is TRBV28, the J call TRBJ1-6; no firm D call. The germline V gene has CDR1 MDHEN and CDR2 SYDVKM. This CDR3 contains 14 residues. V shed 6 bases and J shed 6 bases, with 12 bases lying between them. The CDR3 here is CASSDDKVNSPLHF. The DNA of the CDR3 is TGTGCCAGCAGCGATGACAAGGTTAATTCACCCCTCCACTTT.

This chain uses TRBV15 with TRBJ2-1; 7 nucleotides line up with TRBD2. CDR3 size: 17 residues. Germline CDR1 LNHNV, CDR2 YYDKDF (reference sequence). V lost 0 bases and J lost 9; bases outside the gene matches: 14. The CDR3 nucleotides read TGTGCCACCAGCAGAGATGGTAGTGCGGGAGTGTCGAGTGAGCAGTTCTTC. Amino acid sequence: CATSRDGSAGVSSEQFF.

This chain uses TRBV18 with TRBJ1-2; perhaps TRBD1 as D (5 bases). This CDR3 region has 14 residues. Trimming stripped 3 bases from V and 4 bases from J, with 12 bases between. Germline assignment: CDR1 KGHSH and CDR2 LQKENI. CDR3 nucleotides: TGTGCCAGCTCACCGGAGACAGTGATCTATGGCTACACCTTC. As protein: CASSPETVIYGYTF. Combining the CDR3 with reference TRBV18 and TRBJ1-2 gives the whole variable domain NAGVMQNPRHLVRRRGQEARLRCSPMKGHSHVYWYRQLPEEGLKFMVYLQKENIIDESGMPKERFSAEFPKEGPSILRIQQVVRGDSAAYFCASSPETVIYGYTFGSGTRLTVV.

The chain uses TRBV5-1 and TRBJ1-1, with D maybe TRBD1 (5 bases). Germline assignment: CDR1 SGHRS and CDR2 YFSETQ. The CDR3 contains 14 residues. The V end was cut by 0 bases, the J end by 4 bases, with 10 bases between. The CDR3 protein is CASSLAPGSTEAFF. In DNA form, the CDR3 reads TGCGCCAGCAGCTTGGCCCCAGGGTCCACTGAAGCTTTCTTT.

This clone was counted only a few times. V gene TRBV16 combines with J gene TRBJ1-1; TRBD1 matches at 9 bases. V lost 3 bases to trimming and J lost 8 bases; unmatched junction nucleotides: 4. This CDR3 has 13 residues. The V gene's germline CDR1 is KGHSY and CDR2 FQNENV. The CDR3 sequence is CASSHPDRGEAFF. Written as DNA, the CDR3 is TGTGCCAGCAGCCATCCGGACAGGGGCGAAGCTTTCTTT.

The chain joins TRBV3-1 (or the pseudogene TRBV3-2) to TRBJ2-7, with D maybe TRBD2 (5 bases). Trimming stripped 1 base from V and 6 bases from J, with 13 bases between. The CDR3 is made up of 14 amino acids. The germline V gene encodes CDR1 LGHDT and CDR2 YNNKEL (reference sequence). As DNA, the CDR3 is TGTGCCAGCAGCCAAGTGCCTCTGAGCGGCGAGCAGTACTTC. As protein: CASSQVPLSGEQYF.

The chain couples TRBV7-2 to TRBJ2-1; 8 bases are a match to TRBD2. The CDR3 has 15 amino acids. Germline CDR1 and CDR2: SGHTA and FQGNSA. V lost 5 bases to trimming and J lost 2 bases; unmatched junction nucleotides: 5. CDR3 sequence reads: CASSPREGPYNEQFF. CDR3 DNA: TGTGCCAGCAGCCCCCGGGAGGGGCCCTACAATGAGCAGTTCTTC.

This clone turned up a few times. This rearrangement joins TRBV7-2 to TRBJ2-7; possible D gene TRBD2, 5 bases. The CDR3 loop spans 14 amino acids. Trimming took off 2 bases at V and 3 bases at J, with 11 bases between the two ends. Germline V CDR1 and CDR2: SGHTA, FQGNSA. CDR3 bases: TGTGCCAGCAGCTTAATCGAAGGAGGCTACGAGCAGTACTTC. Protein product: CASSLIEGGYEQYF.

This clone appeared once. The chain combines TRBV4-3 with TRBJ2-1; 14 positions agree with TRBD2. Germline V gives CDR1 LGHNA, CDR2 YSLEER. Unmatched junction bases numbered 15, after V lost 4 bases and J lost 1 base. This CDR3 comprises 21 residues. The CDR3 is CASSRRATGTSGSFSYNEQFF. CDR3 in DNA: TGCGCCAGCAGCCGAAGAGCAACCGGGACTAGCGGGAGCTTTTCCTACAATGAGCAGTTCTTC.

V gene TRBV28 combines with J gene TRBJ1-1, with TRBD1 matching over 7 bases. J gave up 1 base and V 1 base, and 6 bases lay outside the gene matches. The germline V gene encodes CDR1 MDHEN and CDR2 SYDVKM. The length of the CDR3 is 16 residues. CDR3 sequence: CASSLSSGTANTEAFF. The CDR3 region has the DNA TGTGCCAGCAGTTTATCCTCCGGGACAGCGAACACTGAAGCTTTCTTT. The variable domain in full, with the rest retrieved from reference TRBV28 and TRBJ1-1, is DVKVTQSSRYLVKRTGEKVFLECVQDMDHENMFWYRQDPGLGLRLIYFSYDVKMKEKGDIPEGYSVSREKKERFSLILESASTNQTSMYLCASSLSSGTANTEAFFGQGTRLTVV.